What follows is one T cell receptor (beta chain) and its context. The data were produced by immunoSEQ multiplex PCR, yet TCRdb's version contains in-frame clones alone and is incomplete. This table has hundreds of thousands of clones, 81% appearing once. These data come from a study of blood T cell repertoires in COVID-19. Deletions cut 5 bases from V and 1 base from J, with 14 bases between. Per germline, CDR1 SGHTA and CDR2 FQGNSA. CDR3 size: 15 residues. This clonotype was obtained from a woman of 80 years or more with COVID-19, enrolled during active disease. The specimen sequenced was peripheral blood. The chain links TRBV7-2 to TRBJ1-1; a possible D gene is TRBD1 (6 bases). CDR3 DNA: TGTGCCAGCAGCGGACCGGGACAACCGAACACTGAAGCTTTCTTT. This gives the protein CASSGPGQPNTEAFF.